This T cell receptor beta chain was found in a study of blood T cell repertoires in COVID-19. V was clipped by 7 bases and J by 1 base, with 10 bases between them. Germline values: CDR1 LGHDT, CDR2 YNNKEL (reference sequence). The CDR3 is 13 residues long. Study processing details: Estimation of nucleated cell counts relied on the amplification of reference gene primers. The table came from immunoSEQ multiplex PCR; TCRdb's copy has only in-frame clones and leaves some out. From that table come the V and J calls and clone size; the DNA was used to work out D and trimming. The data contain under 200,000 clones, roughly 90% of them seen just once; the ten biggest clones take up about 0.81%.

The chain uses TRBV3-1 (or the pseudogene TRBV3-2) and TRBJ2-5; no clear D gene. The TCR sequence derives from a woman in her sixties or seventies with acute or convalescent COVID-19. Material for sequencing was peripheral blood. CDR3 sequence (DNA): TGTGCCAGCAAAAGGCCTAGCCAAGAGACCCAGTACTTC. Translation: CASKRPSQETQYF.